This TCR beta chain was observed in a study of glioma-infiltrating T cells after dendritic cell vaccination (TCRdb year 2016). As for the study more broadly: The cohort comprised roughly 15 glioblastoma patients from Phase I and II dendritic cell vaccination trials, 9 newly diagnosed and 6 with recurrent disease. Autologous tumor lysate-pulsed dendritic cell vaccination was administered to the patients between about 2002 and 2013. The vaccine consisted of monocyte-derived dendritic cells cultured seven to eight days with IL-4 and GM-CSF, then pulsed overnight with autologous tumor lysate. Patients received three intradermal dendritic cell vaccine injections at biweekly intervals in the arm below the axilla. In glioblastoma patients vaccinated with dendritic cells, deep sequencing of TCR beta CDR3 regions served to measure tumor-infiltrating lymphocyte content and to compare repertoires between tumor and blood. Survival after dendritic cell vaccination was correlated with TCR sequencing metrics such as TIL content and the overlap between tumor and blood repertoires. Broad study findings and their caveats: The cohort was small and heterogeneous, with few patients having full blood and tumor sets and even fewer initial-recurrent tumor pairs. The response model built on TCR overlap across three groups was characterized as speculative, with prospective validation still needed. Longer time to progression and overall survival after dendritic cell vaccination were predicted by higher estimated pretreatment TIL content. TCR clonality showed no direct relationship with survival, which suggests that a diverse polyclonal response may matter.

Counted from cysteine to phenylalanine, this CDR3 has 11 amino acids. Of the read, only the CDR3 DNA is kept; its 33 bases are in frame from base 1. V gives up 0 bases and J gives up 10 bases, and the segment between their germline ends measures 7 bases. Taken from the germline V gene, the CDR1 and CDR2 loops are SGHDT and YYEEEE. Patients were selected for having adequate residual fresh-frozen tumor tissue and more than two years of available survival data. Molecular status otherwise varied across the glioblastoma patients, but none of them carried an isocitrate dehydrogenase mutation. PBMC were collected before vaccination, two weeks after the third vaccination, and at tumor progression when it occurred. The Qiagen DNeasy Blood extraction Kit was used for extraction of genomic DNA. The immunoSEQ assay amplified TCRB CDR3 regions from roughly 2 micrograms of genomic DNA, or from all available DNA when less than that amount was available. The multiplex PCR relied on 60 forward primers for TCR V beta segments and 13 reverse primers for J beta segments. To estimate reads per starting template, synthetic control templates were spiked into each sample at limiting dilution. The Illumina HiSeq System generated sequencing reads of 87 bp. The published analysis was carried out like this. PCR and sequencing errors were removed by a nearest neighbor algorithm that merged closely related sequences. TCR overlap was measured as the percentage of unique tumor TCR beta sequences that were also present in the peripheral blood of the same patient. TCRdb provides this immuneACCESS table in a form limited to in-frame rearrangements. Some clones are lacking; in checked studies, under half of them reflect an unresolved V gene, and why the rest are absent is not known. From that table come the V and J calls and clone size; the DNA was used to work out D and trimming. This sample comprises 65,000 to 90,000 clones, approximately 80% of them detected only once. The ten most abundant clones make up roughly 2.2% of the sample.

This clone was seen only a few times. Its antigen is not yet known. No much larger clone is present one base from it, and per-base qualities are unavailable. The sequence links TRBV5-6 to TRBJ1-1, with the D gene call left open. This specimen consisted of blood, obtained before dendritic cell vaccination. The sequence came from a human donor with glioblastoma. The CDR3 corresponds to CASSLGQRAFF. The DNA reads TGTGCCAGCAGCTTGGGGCAGCGAGCTTTCTTT. With all but the CDR3 taken from the reference TRBV5-6 and TRBJ1-1 genes, the full variable domain is: DAGVTQSPTHLIKTRGQQVTLRCSPKSGHDTVSWYQQALGQGPQFIFQYYEEEERQRGNFPDRFSGHQFPNYSSELNVNALLLGDSALYLCASSLGQRAFFGQGTRLTVV.